This T cell receptor (beta chain) is drawn from a study of T cell responses to AZD1222 COVID-19 vaccine (dated by TCRdb to about 2021). Concerning the study at large: AZD1222 recipients given second doses at about 4 weeks or at about 12 weeks were pooled, since spike-specific TCR depth and breadth were not found to differ between the two schedules. TCR sequencing covered more than 230 trial participants: about 210 given two doses of AZD1222 and 26 given two doses of MenACWY control vaccine. Trial participants were enrolled into age subgroups of 18-55, 56-69 and 70-plus years, which contained 148, 28 and 57 TCR-sequenced participants, respectively.

Points on this clone: What antigen it recognizes has not been identified. Base qualities are not provided; no much larger clone lies one nucleotide away.

Overall study results and their limits: Because no day 14 peak-response samples were available, the repertoires could be characterized only after the peak T cell response. The 56-69-year group was small, and its depth increase did not reach significance, likely because of low power. Participants were mostly white British, with more females than males. The authors suggested clonal diversity may have been underestimated. Reportedly, close to half of the unique spike-specific TCRs recognized epitopes lying outside the regions that are mutated in the B.1.351 and B.1.1.7 variants. A significant rise in spike-specific TCR breadth and depth was observed after two AZD1222 doses relative to day 0 and relative to MenACWY recipients. Only six AZD1222 recipients were SARS-CoV-2 seropositive at baseline, limiting conclusions about previously exposed vaccinees. CD4 TCRs associated with the vaccine covered the entire spike protein, and the dominant responses were in regions 160-218 and 743-854.

In the paper's terms, the time point label means: baseline before first vaccination. Vaccinee samples were obtained from the UK trials COV001 and COV002, which included a single-blind randomized controlled phase 2/3 trial of AZD1222 (ChAdOx1 nCoV-19) in healthy adults. For TCRbeta chain sequencing, PBMC samples from trial participants were taken at day 0 and at day 28 after the second dose. The CDR3 regions of human TCRbeta chains were analyzed by immunosequencing. On the study's bioinformatics: Repertoire TCRs were checked for matches against a reference library of SARS-CoV-2-specific TCRs that had been generated using the MIRA antigen-specificity platform. Breadth was defined as the fraction of unique TCRs that were SARS-CoV-2-associated, and depth was defined as the fraction of total T cells that were SARS-CoV-2-associated. Using the MIRA data, each spike-specific TCR was assigned both to the spike region to which the TCR was reactive and to a CD4 or CD8 class. Log10-transformed breadth and depth values were compared by one-way ANOVA with Sidak's multiple comparisons tests. TCRdb re-hosts the immuneACCESS table, in-frame sequences only. Its copies lack some clones; in the studies checked, an unresolved V gene accounts for under half of them, and the cause for the rest is not known. That table furnishes V, J and clone size, whereas the DNA furnished D and trimming. The sample yields 50,000 to 75,000 clones; over 60% were counted once. In total, the top ten clones hold 11% to 15% of the sample.

Its CDR3 holds 14 amino acids, cysteine through phenylalanine. The only DNA kept is the CDR3, 42 bases in frame from the first base. V drops 8 bases and J drops 7 bases, leaving 19 bases in between. Sequences LGHDT (CDR1) and YNNKEL (CDR2) are obtained from the germline V gene (reference sequence). Material: peripheral blood, obtained on day 0 of AZD1222 vaccination. The chain is assembled from TRBV3-1 (or the pseudogene TRBV3-2) and TRBJ2-3; the D segment cannot be called with confidence. The source is an adult in good health. The bases read TGTGCCAGCCAAGGCCAGAAGAAGTGCTATACGCAGTATTTT. Protein translation: CASQGQKKCYTQYF.